The 19 T cell receptor beta chains below all came from one sample that was sequenced in a study of CD8+CD57+ T cells in acquired aplastic anemia. TCR beta VDJ and CDR3 were profiled, and genomic DNA was the template. TCRdb itself ran the reads through MiXCR, one entry per CDR3 protein. The data hold approximately 45,000 distinct CDR3 sequences, with around 70% observed a single time. Sequencing was carried out using sorted CD4+, CD8+, or CD8+CD57+ T cells (not recorded which) from PBMCs. All receptors come from a human donor in good health, serving as a control.

The rearrangement joins TRBV13 to TRBJ2-7; 7 nucleotides agree with TRBD2. Trimming took 5 bases from V and 3 from J; bases not matched to a gene: 4. The CDR3 spans 13 residues. Germline V gives CDR1 PRHDT, CDR2 FYEKMQ (reference sequence). As DNA, the CDR3 is TGTGCCAGCAGCCCCGGGACTAACTACGAGCAGTACTTC. Translating gives CASSPGTNYEQYF.

In its sample, this clonotype was seen once. The chain has TRBV10-3 and TRBJ2-7; the D call may be TRBD1 or TRBD2 (5 bases each). Germline-derived CDR1 and CDR2 are ENHRY and SYGVKD. The CDR3 consists of 15 residues. Trimming left V 4 bases short and J 0 bases short, with 13 bases between. CDR3 DNA: TGTGCCATCAGTGTGCAGACAGCGGACTCCTACGAGCAGTACTTC. Amino acids: CAISVQTADSYEQYF.

This clonotype was picked up one time. The rearrangement uses TRBV10-3 and TRBJ2-6, with 10 bases aligning to TRBD1. CDR1 is ENHRY, CDR2 SYGVKD, per germline. CDR3 length: 18 amino acids. The J segment lost 4 bases and the V segment lost 0 bases, leaving 6 bases of the junction unmatched. CDR3 DNA: TGTGCCATCAGTGAGTCCCGTCGACAGGGGGCAGGGGCCAACGTCCTGACTTTC. Protein: CAISESRRQGAGANVLTF.

The genes are TRBV25-1 and TRBJ2-7, with D maybe TRBD2 (6 bases). CDR3 size: 13 residues. CDR1 and CDR2 from the germline V gene are MGHDK and SYGVNS. Trimming took off 8 bases at V and 0 bases at J, with 11 bases between the two ends. CDR3 bases: TGTGCCAGCGCGGGACTCGGCTCCTACGAGCAGTACTTC. This gives the protein CASAGLGSYEQYF.

The chain uses TRBV25-1 and TRBJ2-6, with D tentatively TRBD1 (5 bases). Per germline, CDR1 MGHDK and CDR2 SYGVNS. The CDR3 runs 16 residues. V lost 6 bases to trimming and J lost 8 bases, with 20 bases between them. The CDR3 region is CASRQAGPRQTNVLTF. CDR3 bases: TGTGCCAGCAGGCAGGCAGGGCCTCGACAGACCAACGTCCTGACTTTC. The full variable domain, completed using reference TRBV25-1 and TRBJ2-6, is EADIYQTPRYLVIGTGKKITLECSQTMGHDKMYWYQQDPGMELHLIHYSYGVNSTEKGDLSSESTVSRIRTEHFPLTLESARPSHTSQYLCASRQAGPRQTNVLTFGAGSRLTVL.

This chain connects TRBV20-1 to TRBJ1-1; D gene unclear. In germline, CDR1 is DFQATT, CDR2 SNEGSKA (reference sequence). V was pared by 5 bases and J by 2 bases, with 12 bases between. This CDR3 region has 13 residues. This CDR3 is CSALDTFNTEAFF. The CDR3, as DNA: TGCAGTGCTCTTGACACTTTTAACACTGAAGCTTTCTTT.

The rearrangement joins TRBV10-3 to TRBJ1-1; no definite D call. The CDR3 consists of 11 residues. V gave up 10 bases and J gave up 9 bases, with 15 bases separating them. Germline V lookup: CDR1 ENHRY, CDR2 SYGVKD. In DNA form, the CDR3 reads TGTGCCACTCAGGACCTCACCCAAGCTTTCTTT. Translating it yields CATQDLTQAFF.

CDR3 in amino acids: CASSLLFYEQYV. The CDR3, as DNA: TGCGCCAGCAGCTTGTTATTCTACGAGCAGTACGTC. The chain is built from TRBV5-1 and TRBJ2-7; no clear D. The CDR3 contains 12 residues. Germline V gene lookup returns CDR1 SGHRS and CDR2 YFSETQ. Trimming pared 1 base from V and 3 bases from J, leaving 5 bases between.

This clonotype was counted a few times. The V gene is TRBV10-3, the J gene TRBJ1-2; 9 bases map to TRBD1. CDR3 size: 14 residues. The germline V gene has CDR1 ENHRY and CDR2 SYGVKD. J lost 6 bases, V lost 8 bases, and 10 bases had no gene match. The CDR3 DNA reads TGTGCCATCCTCCCCGGGACAGGGAACGATGGCTACACCTTC. Translated: CAILPGTGNDGYTF.

This sequence joins TRBV19 and TRBJ2-3; 9 positions match TRBD2. Germline values: CDR1 LNHDA, CDR2 SQIVND (reference sequence). The CDR3 is made up of 15 amino acids. V was pared by 6 bases and J by 0 bases, with 4 bases of the junction left unmatched. The CDR3 DNA sequence: TGTGCCAGTAGACGGACTAGCGCCAGCACAGATACGCAGTATTTT. Translating it yields CASRRTSASTDTQYF. Full variable domain (rest looked up from reference TRBV19 and TRBJ2-3): DGGITQSPKYLFRKEGQNVTLSCEQNLNHDAMYWYRQDPGQGLRLIYYSQIVNDFQKGDIAEGYSVSREKKESFPLTVTSAQKNPTAFYLCASRRTSASTDTQYFGPGTRLTVL.

This clonotype was observed a few times. The chain employs TRBV25-1 and TRBJ1-5, with D perhaps TRBD1 (6 bases). The CDR3 contains 17 residues. CDR1 is MGHDK, CDR2 SYGVNS, per germline. The germline V and J ends were trimmed by 3 bases and 4 bases, with 19 bases remaining between them. The CDR3 is CASSDNTDGQGNQPQHF. The CDR3 DNA follows: TGTGCCAGCAGTGATAATACCGACGGCCAGGGGAATCAGCCCCAGCATTTT.

The rearrangement links TRBV15 to TRBJ2-2; D tentatively reads TRBD1 or TRBD2 (5 bases each). The V gene's germline CDR1 is LNHNV and CDR2 YYDKDF (reference sequence). The CDR3 covers 14 residues. Trimming took 0 bases from V and 7 from J, leaving 9 bases between them. CDR3 sequence: CATSRDRDGGELFF. The CDR3, as DNA: TGTGCCACCAGCAGAGATCGGGACGGCGGGGAGCTGTTTTTT.

Here the CDR3 reads CATSDKGTPQETQYF. The CDR3 bases are TGTGCCACCAGTGATAAAGGAACCCCACAAGAGACCCAGTACTTC. The J gene is TRBJ2-5, the V gene TRBV24-1, with D hard to call. The V end lost 3 bases, the J end lost 2 bases, and 12 bases lay between the germline ends. In germline, CDR1 is KGHDR, CDR2 SFDVKD. The CDR3 consists of 15 residues.

This sequence joins TRBV12-3 or TRBV12-4 and TRBJ2-7; D remains ambiguous. This CDR3 region has 12 residues. The V and J ends lost 4 bases and 3 bases respectively, with 7 bases between them. CDR3 DNA sequence: TGTGCCAGCAGTTACGACATCTACGAGCAGTACTTC. Translating it yields CASSYDIYEQYF.

The chain has TRBV20-1 and TRBJ1-6; no clear D gene. V lost 3 bases, J lost 2 bases, and 8 bases lay in between. The CDR3 runs 14 residues. Looked up from germline, CDR1 is DFQATT and CDR2 is SNEGSKA (reference sequence). CDR3: CSASAEAYNSPLHF. The CDR3, as DNA: TGCAGTGCTAGCGCGGAGGCCTATAATTCACCCCTCCACTTT.

The chain uses TRBV10-3 and TRBJ1-1; D is unclear. CDR3 length: 12 amino acids. The V end was cut by 4 bases, the J end by 14 bases, with 17 bases between. CDR1 ENHRY and CDR2 SYGVKD come from the germline V gene. The CDR3 nucleotides read TGTGCCATCAGTGGGTTCCGCCAGCACTTATTCTTT. Encoded protein: CAISGFRQHLFF.

This chain uses TRBV11-1 with TRBJ2-1; D may be TRBD2 (6 bases). Germline V CDR1 and CDR2: SGHAT, FQDESV (reference sequence). This CDR3 contains 15 residues. Trimming removed 5 bases from V and 3 bases from J, with 14 bases in between. This CDR3 is CASSPGGGGYNEQFF. The CDR3 coding sequence is TGTGCCAGCAGCCCCGGGGGAGGCGGCTACAATGAGCAGTTCTTC.

This clonotype was counted ten times or more. The chain uses TRBV10-1 and TRBJ2-3; D is unclear. Germline CDR1 is WNHNN and CDR2 is SYGVQD (reference sequence). V lost 0 bases, J lost 8 bases, and 12 bases lay in between. This CDR3 has 14 residues. CDR3 sequence: CASSESGFAGTQYF. In nucleotides, the CDR3 is TGCGCCAGCAGTGAGTCCGGGTTTGCAGGTACGCAGTATTTT.

The V and J genes are TRBV5-1 and TRBJ2-2, with D maybe TRBD1 (6 bases). Trimming stripped 7 bases from V and 4 bases from J, with 14 bases between. This CDR3 is 14 amino acids long. Germline V gene sequence: CDR1 SGHRS, CDR2 YFSETQ. Here the CDR3 DNA reads TGCGCCAGCGGCGGGCAGGGGCCCACCGGGGAGCTGTTTTTT. Amino acid sequence: CASGGQGPTGELFF.